This passage covers 21 T cell receptor beta chains from one sample sequenced in a study of blood T cells in healthy people across ages (dated by TCRdb to 2014 to 2015). Library method: 5' RACE. This sample was sequenced with an Illumina HiSeq 2500. A second roughly 6 to 12 cycle PCR used a sample-barcoded 5' primer and a J-beta primer mix. TCRdb trimmed public reads at Q25 via fastp, called clones via MiXCR and kept in-frame beta chains. Every entry covers one CDR3 protein and lists the most common genes and DNA from its rows. This sample gives over a million distinct CDR3 sequences in total; 25% of them show up just once. Clones ranked in the top ten supply around 0.75% of the sample. These data were likewise used in another study, on T cells of mothers and their children.

Sequencing was done on a sample of blood. These receptors were obtained from a girl aged 2 to 10 in good health.

V gene TRBV6-1 combines with J gene TRBJ2-3, with 11 bases fitting TRBD2. The CDR3 totals 17 residues. Germline lookup yields CDR1 MNHNS and CDR2 SASEGT. With 5 bases clipped from V and 4 bases from J, the junction kept 11 bases outside the gene matches. In nucleotides, the CDR3 is TGTGCCAGCAGTACACTAGCGGGAGAACAGGAATCAGATACGCAGTATTTT. Its protein product is CASSTLAGEQESDTQYF.

Only one count was recorded for this clonotype. J is TRBJ1-4 and V is TRBV7-9, with TRBD1 as a possible D gene (5 bases). Trimming removed 2 bases at V and 1 base at J, with 8 bases between. CDR3 length: 15 residues. Germline V lookup: CDR1 SEHNR, CDR2 FQNEAQ (reference sequence). CDR3 sequence (DNA): TGTGCCAGCAGCTTATGGGGGGGAACTAATGAAAAACTGTTTTTT. Encoded protein: CASSLWGGTNEKLFF.

The chain employs TRBV7-2 and TRBJ2-3; 10 bases are shared with TRBD2. The CDR3 sequence is 16 residues long. Unmatched junction bases numbered 12, after V lost 7 bases and J lost 5 bases. Germline CDR1 is SGHTA and CDR2 is FQGNSA. Here the CDR3 reads CASNSGRARSQDTQYF. The DNA of the CDR3 is TGTGCCAGCAACAGCGGGAGGGCCCGATCACAAGATACGCAGTATTTT.

The J gene is TRBJ1-4, the V gene TRBV20-1; the D is unclear. With 2 bases removed from V and 6 bases from J, the gap between germline ends came to 10 bases. The CDR3 length is 13 residues. Germline CDR1 and CDR2: DFQATT and SNEGSKA (reference sequence). CDR3: CSARKAGDEKLFF. CDR3 in DNA: TGCAGTGCTAGAAAGGCTGGGGATGAAAAACTGTTTTTT.

The chain uses TRBV7-4 and TRBJ2-7, with D possibly being TRBD1 (5 bases). Trimming cost V 5 bases and J 3 bases, with 20 bases left between them. The CDR3 sequence is 16 residues long. Germline loops: CDR1 SGHVT, CDR2 SQSDAQ. The CDR3 protein is CASSQTWSGKYYEQYF. As DNA, the CDR3 is TGTGCCAGCAGCCAAACTTGGTCAGGGAAATACTACGAGCAGTACTTC.

The chain couples TRBV5-1 to TRBJ2-1; 12 positions agree with TRBD2. This CDR3 has 15 amino acids. Trimming took 4 bases from V and 6 from J; bases not matched to a gene: 5. Germline loops: CDR1 SGHRS, CDR2 YFSETQ. DNA of the CDR3: TGCGCCAGCAGCCTCGGACTAGCGGGAATCAATGAGCAGTTCTTC. This encodes CASSLGLAGINEQFF.

The V and J genes are TRBV29-1 and TRBJ2-7, with 8 positions matching TRBD2. Trimming at V came to 3 bases and at J to 3 bases, leaving 4 bases not matched to a gene. CDR1 and CDR2 from the germline V gene are SQVTM and ANQGSEA. The CDR3 runs 13 residues. CDR3 nucleotide sequence: TGCAGCGTTGAGTTCGGGGGGGGCTACGAGCAGTACTTC. Translating gives CSVEFGGGYEQYF.

The CDR3 DNA follows: TGTGCCAGCAGTACACTCCCGACAGGGCCCCTCACAGATACGCAGTATTTT. It yields the protein CASSTLPTGPLTDTQYF. The chain carries TRBV6-5 and TRBJ2-3; TRBD1 matches at 7 bases. Germline assignment: CDR1 MNHEY and CDR2 SVGAGI. CDR3 length equals 17 residues. With 5 bases clipped from V and 2 bases from J, the junction kept 13 bases outside the gene matches.

A remark on this clonotype: Relative to the germline gene, one junction end is altered; a read error may explain this. V gene TRBV29-1 combines with J gene TRBJ2-5; 9 nucleotides line up with TRBD1. The CDR3 is made up of 14 amino acids. CDR1 is SQVTM, CDR2 ANQGSEA, per germline. The CDR3 region is CGVPTGGPPVTQYF. The CDR3 bases are TGCGGCGTTCCCACAGGGGGCCCTCCTGTAACCCAGTACTTC.

The chain joins TRBV14 to TRBJ2-5, with D unclear. V was clipped by 1 base and J by 11 bases, with 14 bases between them. This CDR3 is built from 13 residues. Germline V lookup: CDR1 SGHDN, CDR2 FVKESK. The chain's CDR3 is CASSQASGREQYF. CDR3 nucleotide sequence: TGTGCCAGCAGCCAAGCGTCAGGACGAGAGCAGTACTTC.

V is TRBV7-2 and J is TRBJ2-2; 8 bases match TRBD2. Germline lookup yields CDR1 SGHTA and CDR2 FQGNSA. V lost 4 bases to trimming and J lost 2 bases; unmatched junction nucleotides: 12. This CDR3 has 18 amino acids. CDR3 nucleotides: TGTGCCAGCAGCTCCTGGATGAGCGGGGGCCTTAACACCGGGGAGCTGTTTTTT. Protein sequence: CASSSWMSGGLNTGELFF.

This clonotype has more than one count but fewer than ten. The chain combines TRBV20-1 with TRBJ2-2; 8 nucleotides line up with TRBD1. The trim removed 1 base at V and 3 bases at J, leaving 4 bases unmatched. Germline loops: CDR1 DFQATT, CDR2 SNEGSKA (reference sequence). This CDR3 is built from 15 residues. Here the CDR3 reads CSARGTGQDTGELFF. In DNA form, the CDR3 reads TGCAGTGCTAGAGGGACAGGGCAGGACACCGGGGAGCTGTTTTTT.

This clonotype was counted only a few times. V usage is TRBV29-1 and J usage is TRBJ2-5; possibly TRBD1 for D (5 bases). There are 12 residues in the CDR3. With 4 bases removed from V and 1 base from J, the gap between germline ends came to 7 bases. Germline V CDR1 and CDR2: SQVTM, ANQGSEA. CDR3: CSVGQTQETQYF. As DNA, the CDR3 is TGCAGCGTTGGACAGACCCAAGAGACCCAGTACTTC.

This clonotype was counted once. The V and J genes are TRBV14 and TRBJ1-6; D call uncertain. From germline, CDR1 is SGHDN and CDR2 FVKESK. The CDR3 runs 15 residues. Trimming took 4 bases from V and 7 from J, leaving 14 bases between them. The CDR3 region has the DNA TGTGCCAGCAGCCCGGATTTGGGGTGGAATTCACCCCTCCACTTT. It codes for CASSPDLGWNSPLHF.

This clonotype was recorded many times. This chain links TRBV9 with TRBJ1-1; TRBD1 matches at 7 bases. This CDR3 is 17 amino acids long. The germline V gene has CDR1 SGDLS and CDR2 YYNGEE. Losses at the gene ends were 0 bases for V and 0 bases for J; bases not matched to a gene: 8. CDR3 in DNA: TGTGCCAGCAGCGTAGTGAGGGACAGAGCCATGAACACTGAAGCTTTCTTT. It encodes CASSVVRDRAMNTEAFF.

This chain uses TRBV6-2 or TRBV6-3 with TRBJ1-1, with D perhaps matching TRBD1 (6 bases). The CDR3 totals 13 residues. CDR1 MNHEY and CDR2 SVGEGT come from the germline V gene. Trimming removed 6 bases from V and 4 bases from J, with 12 bases in between. This chain's CDR3 is CASSPQGVTEAFF. CDR3 bases: TGTGCCAGCAGCCCACAGGGTGTCACTGAAGCTTTCTTT.

The CDR3 sequence: CASSNRDTYEQYF. The CDR3 nucleotides are TGTGCCAGCAGCAACCGGGACACCTACGAGCAGTACTTC. The V gene is TRBV11-3, the J gene TRBJ2-7, with D perhaps TRBD1 (6 bases). The CDR3 is 13 residues long. V was pared by 5 bases and J by 2 bases, with 10 bases between. Germline V gene data show CDR1 as SGHNT and CDR2 as YENEEA.

V usage is TRBV20-1 and J usage is TRBJ2-1, with 8 bases fitting TRBD2. Germline V gene data show CDR1 as DFQATT and CDR2 as SNEGSKA (reference sequence). The CDR3 loop spans 14 amino acids. J lost 9 bases, V lost 1 base, and 8 bases had no gene match. CDR3 amino acids: CSARGAGEGSEQFF. The CDR3 DNA follows: TGCAGTGCTAGAGGAGCGGGGGAGGGAAGTGAGCAGTTCTTC.

This clonotype has more than one count but fewer than ten. The chain is built from TRBV7-9 and TRBJ2-1, with 8 bases fitting TRBD1. This CDR3 is built from 14 residues. In germline, CDR1 is SEHNR, CDR2 FQNEAQ (reference sequence). Trimming took 5 bases from V and 10 from J; bases not matched to a gene: 10. For the CDR3, the DNA is TGTGCCAGCAGCACCCCGGACAGGGCGAGGGAGCAGTTCTTC. Its protein product is CASSTPDRAREQFF.

CDR3 amino acids: CASSLRDGEETQYF. Here the CDR3 DNA reads TGTGCCAGCAGTTTAAGGGACGGAGAAGAGACCCAGTACTTC. V and J are TRBV28 and TRBJ2-5; TRBD1 or TRBD2 may be the D gene (5 bases each). The V and J ends lost 2 bases and 3 bases respectively, with 10 bases between them. The V gene's germline CDR1 is MDHEN and CDR2 SYDVKM. CDR3 length equals 14 residues.

There are a few counts of this clonotype. The chain couples TRBV7-9 to TRBJ2-7; D not resolved. Germline CDR1 reads SEHNR; CDR2 reads FQNEAQ (reference sequence). The V gene lost 4 bases and the J gene lost 0 bases, with 13 bases spanning the gap. This CDR3 region has 15 residues. CDR3 in amino acids: CASSSTEFFSYEQYF. In nucleotides, the CDR3 is TGTGCCAGCAGCTCCACCGAATTCTTCTCCTACGAGCAGTACTTC.